This TCR beta chain was recorded in a study of cytomegalovirus exposure and HLA in healthy donors. Regarding the study as a whole: Clonal expansion, a later analysis showed, was greater in HLA-associated TCR beta chains than in equally common others.

V was cut by 2 bases and J by 7 bases, with 15 bases left in between. The CDR3 is 15 amino acids. CDR1 is SGHRS, CDR2 YFSETQ, per germline. Use of 60 Vbeta and 13 Jbeta primers characterized the PCR. Libraries were prepared by immunoSEQ multiplex PCR; TCRdb keeps only in-frame clonotypes and omits some of them. In the table there are approximately 100,000 clones, more than 65% of which are singletons. Points on this clone: Its antigen is unknown.

What was sequenced was PBMCs. The sequence was collected from a man aged 40-50 years in good health and CMV-seropositive. This sequence joins TRBV5-1 and TRBJ1-4, with TRBD1 as a possible D gene (5 bases). The CDR3, as DNA: TGCGCCAGCAGCTTAACACCCAACCAGGGTGAAAAACTGTTTTTT. Protein: CASSLTPNQGEKLFF.